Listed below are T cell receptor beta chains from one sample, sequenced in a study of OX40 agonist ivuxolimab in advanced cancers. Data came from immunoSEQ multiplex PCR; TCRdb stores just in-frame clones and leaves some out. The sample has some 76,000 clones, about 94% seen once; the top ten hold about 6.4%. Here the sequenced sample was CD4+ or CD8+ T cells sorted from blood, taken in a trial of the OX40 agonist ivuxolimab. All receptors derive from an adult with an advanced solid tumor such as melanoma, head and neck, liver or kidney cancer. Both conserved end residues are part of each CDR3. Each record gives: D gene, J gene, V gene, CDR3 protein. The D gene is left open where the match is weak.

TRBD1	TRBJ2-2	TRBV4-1	CASSPTTGYGELFF
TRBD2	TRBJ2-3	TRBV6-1	CASSGTSESTDTQYF
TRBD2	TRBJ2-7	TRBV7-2	CASSLASGTYEQYF
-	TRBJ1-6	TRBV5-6	CASSLGRGPNSPLHF
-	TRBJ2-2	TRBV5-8	CASSLYVISNTGELFF
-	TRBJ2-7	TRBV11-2	CASSSGLTYEQYF
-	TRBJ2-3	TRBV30	CAWSAASTDTQYF
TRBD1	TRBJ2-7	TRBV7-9	CASNPTGGYSYEQYF
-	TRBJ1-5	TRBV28	CASSFTGISNQPQHF
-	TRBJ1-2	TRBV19	CASSIDLHYGYTF
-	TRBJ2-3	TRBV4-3	CASSQERSTDTQYF
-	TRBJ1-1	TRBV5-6	CASSHSSTEAFF
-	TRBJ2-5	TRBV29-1	CSVEDQGREGETQYF
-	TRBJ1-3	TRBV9	CASSPPGRLGNTIYF
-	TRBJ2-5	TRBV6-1	CASSVGVAQYF
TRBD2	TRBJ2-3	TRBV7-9	CASSFRREEDTQYF
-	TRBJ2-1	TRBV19	CASSIDQGAGNEQFF
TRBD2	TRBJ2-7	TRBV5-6	CASSSFSSGGTYEQYF
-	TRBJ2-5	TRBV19	CASSIAGGTGETQYF
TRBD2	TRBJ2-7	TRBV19	CASSHGTSGGYEQYF
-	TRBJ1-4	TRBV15	CATSTEEGGLFF
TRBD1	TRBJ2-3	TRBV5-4	CASSLGQGSTDTQYF
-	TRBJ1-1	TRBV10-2	CASSDQGMNTEAFF
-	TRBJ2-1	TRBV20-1	CSATSYNEQFF
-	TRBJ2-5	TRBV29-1	CSVELRARETQYF
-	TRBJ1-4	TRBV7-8	CASSPQEVDQRDEKLFF
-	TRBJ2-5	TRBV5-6	CASSRYVTGEETQYF
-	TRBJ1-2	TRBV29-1	CSSPGYTF
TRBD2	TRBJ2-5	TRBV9	CASSVGVAGSETQYF
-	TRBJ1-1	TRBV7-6	CASSLRSRTSNTEAFF
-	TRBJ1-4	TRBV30	CAWSDGPGRRSSTNEKLFF
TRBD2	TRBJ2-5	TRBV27	CASSLMGGEGETQYF
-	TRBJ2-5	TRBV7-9	CASSSRTIHEKETQYF
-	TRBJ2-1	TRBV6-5	CASTHGRGNSNEQFF
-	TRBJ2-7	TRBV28	CASGGSAGEQYF
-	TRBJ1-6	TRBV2	CASSGGPGPWNSPLHF
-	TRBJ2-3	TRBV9	CASSAEGGVTDTQYF
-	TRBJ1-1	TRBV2	CASSDFEERWGYESTEAFF
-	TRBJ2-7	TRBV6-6	CASSFGTQQYF
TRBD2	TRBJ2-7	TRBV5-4	CASSLRGEEQYF
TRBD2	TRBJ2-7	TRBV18	CASSPGLAAPKSYEQYF
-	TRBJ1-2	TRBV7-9	CASSWTYGYTF
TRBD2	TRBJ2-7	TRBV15	CATSLEAGGPYEQYF
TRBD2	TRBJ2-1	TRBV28	CASSFERGPFYNEQFF
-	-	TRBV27	CASSSDSTYEQYF
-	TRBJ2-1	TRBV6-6	CASSRDPWEEQFF
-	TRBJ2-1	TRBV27	CASSQGSYNEQFF
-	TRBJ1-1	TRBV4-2	CASSQDSGRWTEAFF
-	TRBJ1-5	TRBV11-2	CASSLDFGTPNQPQHF
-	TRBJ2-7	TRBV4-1	CASSQHPRDGANEQYF
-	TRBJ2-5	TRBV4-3	CASSQALDSFKQYF
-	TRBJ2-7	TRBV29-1	CSVDGGAVYEQYF
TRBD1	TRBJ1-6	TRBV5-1	CASSLGTGGAYNSPLHF